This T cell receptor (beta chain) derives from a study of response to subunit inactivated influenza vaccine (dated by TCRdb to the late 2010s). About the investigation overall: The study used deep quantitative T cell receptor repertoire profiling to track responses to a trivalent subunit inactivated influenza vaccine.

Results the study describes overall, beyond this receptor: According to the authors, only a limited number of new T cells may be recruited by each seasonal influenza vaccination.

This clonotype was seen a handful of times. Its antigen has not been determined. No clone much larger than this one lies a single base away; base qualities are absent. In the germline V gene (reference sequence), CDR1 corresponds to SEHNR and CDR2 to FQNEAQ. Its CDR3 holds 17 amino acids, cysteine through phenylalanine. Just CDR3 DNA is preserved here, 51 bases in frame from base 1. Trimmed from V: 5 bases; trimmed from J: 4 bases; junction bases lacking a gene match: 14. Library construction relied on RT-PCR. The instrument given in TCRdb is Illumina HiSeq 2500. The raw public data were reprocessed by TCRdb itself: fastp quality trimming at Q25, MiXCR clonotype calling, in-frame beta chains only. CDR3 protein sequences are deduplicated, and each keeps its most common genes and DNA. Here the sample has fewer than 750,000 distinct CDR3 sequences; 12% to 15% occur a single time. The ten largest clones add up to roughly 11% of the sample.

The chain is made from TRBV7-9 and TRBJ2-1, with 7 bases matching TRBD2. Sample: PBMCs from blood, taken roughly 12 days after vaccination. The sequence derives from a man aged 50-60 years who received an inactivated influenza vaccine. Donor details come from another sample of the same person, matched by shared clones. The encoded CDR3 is CASSPLDSLAAYNEQFF. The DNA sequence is TGTGCCAGCAGCCCCCTCGATTCGCTAGCGGCATACAATGAGCAGTTCTTC.